This is a list of T cell receptor beta chains from one sample in a study of shared clonotypes between healthy human individuals. Method: immunoSEQ multiplex PCR; TCRdb's copy keeps in-frame clones and lacks some. The table has more than 600,000 clones, 92% seen once. The sample taken for sequencing was naive CD8+ T cells sorted from blood. All receptors come from a man under 40 in good health. The conserved cysteine and the conserved F or W are not part of the CDR3 here. The order of the fields is J gene, V gene, CDR3 protein.

TRBJ1-2 | TRBV5-1 | ASSLSRQGFYGYT
TRBJ2-7 | TRBV7-9 | ASSLDTSSYEQY
TRBJ1-3 | TRBV7-9 | ASSLGTSYSGNTIY
TRBJ2-1 | TRBV6-6 | ASSYGARREQF
TRBJ2-7 | TRBV5-5 | ASSLAGGRHSYEQY
TRBJ2-3 | TRBV30 | AWSLPSTDTQY
TRBJ2-3 | TRBV28 | ASSLNSAENTDTQY
TRBJ2-2 | TRBV28 | ASSLVAGGWGNTGELF
TRBJ2-1 | TRBV7-9 | ASSQTPETSFIGEQF
TRBJ2-5 | TRBV7-6 | ASSSGGAQY
TRBJ2-7 | TRBV29-1 | SVGADSYEQY
TRBJ2-1 | TRBV28 | ASRPFLRERNEQF
TRBJ2-7 | TRBV7-9 | ASSPLGGEQY
TRBJ2-1 | TRBV27 | ASSWAGSYNEQF
TRBJ2-2 | TRBV27 | ASSFLAGVEGGELF
TRBJ2-1 | TRBV5-5 | ASSIQGSYNEQF
TRBJ2-4 | TRBV5-4 | ASSSQGVEADIQY
TRBJ2-1 | TRBV11-2 | ASSTSSGLAGNEQF
TRBJ2-1 | TRBV7-8 | ASSFDLVGEDSSSNEQF
TRBJ2-5 | TRBV6-6 | ASSWGEETQY
TRBJ2-7 | TRBV29-1 | SVDSGDLYEQY
TRBJ2-2 | TRBV11-2 | ASSLIRGSNTGELF
TRBJ2-1 | TRBV7-9 | ASSLRTSGSYNEQF
TRBJ2-1 | TRBV13 | ASSSYTSRNEQF
TRBJ2-3 | TRBV15 | ATSRGSSTHTDTQY
TRBJ1-2 | TRBV7-9 | ASSLEQSNYGYT
TRBJ2-7 | TRBV30 | AWRAGTYEQY
TRBJ1-4 | TRBV27 | ASSSRRLQNEKLF
TRBJ1-5 | TRBV7-8 | ASSLRIQGADQPQH
TRBJ2-3 | TRBV14 | ASSQVQGFADTQY
TRBJ1-4 | TRBV27 | ASSSNPTNEKLF
TRBJ2-1 | TRBV15 | ATSRDRGSNEQF
TRBJ1-2 | TRBV9 | ASSGNRDGYT
TRBJ2-5 | TRBV7-6 | ASSPDMNQETQY
TRBJ1-1 | TRBV27 | ASRHPGPNTEAF
TRBJ2-3 | TRBV25-1 | ASSDSGYTDTQY
TRBJ2-3 | TRBV28 | ASNSQYTQY
TRBJ1-1 | TRBV7-9 | ASSLRRENTEAF
TRBJ2-1 | TRBV11-2 | ASSLFPYNEQF
TRBJ2-5 | TRBV11-2 | ASSSWTDQETQY
TRBJ2-7 | TRBV25-1 | ASSDLGGDDEQY
TRBJ2-3 | TRBV5-6 | ASSWGETDTQY
TRBJ2-6 | TRBV4-1 | ASLGSGANVLT
TRBJ2-2 | TRBV6-5 | ASSPGTYHGELF
TRBJ1-1 | TRBV29-1 | SVDWTGSEAF
TRBJ2-7 | TRBV9 | ASSVGQGTYEQY